A single sample is the source of the 11 T cell receptor beta chains below, sequenced in a study of Ad26.COV2.S vaccination and SARS-CoV-2 variants. The assay was immunoSEQ multiplex PCR, and TCRdb's table has in-frame clones only and misses some. The sample holds hundreds of thousands of clones, about 83% seen once. Treatment given: 15 to 20 received Ad26.COV2.S at low or high dose, single or two shots; several received placebo; per-sample allocation not given. Material that was analyzed had been drawn on day 63 after the first vaccine or placebo injection. The sample was peripheral blood, taken in a trial of Ad26.COV2.S vaccine versus placebo. These receptors were taken from a person between 18 and 65 years old who received the Ad26.COV2.S COVID-19 vaccine or a placebo.

This chain uses TRBV6-1 with TRBJ1-6; 9 bases are a match to TRBD1. With V trimmed by 4 bases and J by 9 bases, 13 bases remained unmatched. The CDR3 has 17 amino acids. The germline V gene has CDR1 MNHNS and CDR2 SASEGT. DNA for the CDR3: TGTGCCAGCAGTGTCCCAATGGGACAGGGCCATGGTTCACCCCTCCACTTT. Translation: CASSVPMGQGHGSPLHF.

This rearrangement joins TRBV28 to TRBJ1-1, with D possibly TRBD1 on 5 matching bases. There are 13 residues in the CDR3. CDR1 MDHEN and CDR2 SYDVKM come from the germline V gene. V was trimmed by 6 bases and J by 1 base, leaving 9 bases between them. Here the CDR3 DNA reads TGTGCCAGCAGGGGGACGGAGAACACTGAAGCTTTCTTT. Its protein product is CASRGTENTEAFF. Using reference TRBV28 and TRBJ1-1 for the parts outside the CDR3, the full variable domain is DVKVTQSSRYLVKRTGEKVFLECVQDMDHENMFWYRQDPGLGLRLIYFSYDVKMKEKGDIPEGYSVSREKKERFSLILESASTNQTSMYLCASRGTENTEAFFGQGTRLTVV.

The chain recombines TRBV2 with TRBJ2-3; the D gene is possibly TRBD1 (5 bases). The CDR3 runs 13 residues. Germline V gives CDR1 SNHLY, CDR2 FYNNEI. V was pared by 4 bases and J by 5 bases, with 10 bases between. The chain's CDR3 is CASSVEQGDTQYF. Written as DNA, the CDR3 is TGTGCCAGCAGTGTCGAGCAGGGAGATACGCAGTATTTT.

This clone was recorded only once. J is TRBJ1-1 and V is TRBV27; D is undetermined. V was pared by 6 bases and J by 5 bases, with 13 bases between. CDR3 length: 13 amino acids. Germline CDR1 is MNHEY and CDR2 is SMNVEV (reference sequence). Written as DNA, the CDR3 is TGTGCCAGCAGCGAGGTTGTAGGAACTGAAGCTTTCTTT. Its translation: CASSEVVGTEAFF.

The chain couples TRBV29-1 to TRBJ2-7; the D gene is possibly TRBD2 (6 bases). This CDR3 is 13 amino acids long. Per germline, CDR1 SQVTM and CDR2 ANQGSEA. The ends were cut back, 7 bases at V and 2 bases at J, with 15 bases in the middle. CDR3 residues: CSGLGGAPYEQYF. CDR3 DNA sequence: TGCAGCGGTCTGGGCGGGGCCCCCTACGAGCAGTACTTC.

The rearrangement uses TRBV5-4 and TRBJ2-1; 10 bases agree with TRBD1. The CDR3 is 13 amino acids. J was trimmed by 6 bases and V by 3 bases; bases with no gene match: 0. CDR1 SGHNT and CDR2 YYREEE come from the germline V gene (reference sequence). In DNA form, the CDR3 reads TGTGCCAGCAGCTGGACAGGGGGCAATGAGCAGTTCTTC. Its protein is CASSWTGGNEQFF.

The V gene is TRBV5-1, the J gene TRBJ2-1, with 9 bases identical to TRBD2. J gave up 5 bases and V 3 bases, and 9 bases lay outside the gene matches. CDR1 is SGHRS, CDR2 YFSETQ, per germline. CDR3 length equals 16 residues. The DNA of the CDR3 is TGCGCCAGCAGCTCACGAGGGAAGCGGGAGGACAATGAGCAGTTCTTC. The encoded protein is CASSSRGKREDNEQFF.

The J gene is TRBJ2-7, the V gene TRBV5-6; D is possibly TRBD1 or TRBD2 (5 bases each). CDR1 and CDR2 (germline): SGHDT, YYEEEE. This CDR3 has 13 amino acids. V gave up 4 bases and J gave up 7 bases, with 15 bases separating them. The CDR3 nucleotides read TGTGCCAGCAGCGTGGGACGGGGTGGGGAGCAGTACTTC. Protein product: CASSVGRGGEQYF.

In its sample, this clone was seen a few times. This chain uses TRBV2 with TRBJ2-7, with D perhaps TRBD1 or TRBD2 (5 bases each). Germline CDR1 SNHLY, CDR2 FYNNEI. V lost 7 bases and J lost 6, with 19 bases in between. This CDR3 is built from 14 residues. DNA of the CDR3: TGTGCCAGCACCCCCCGGCAGGGACGATCCGAGCAGTACTTC. This codes for CASTPRQGRSEQYF.

In this sample, this clone turned up once. The chain combines TRBV5-4 with TRBJ1-1, with TRBD1 matching 7 bases. The CDR3 has 15 amino acids. The V gene's germline CDR1 is SGHNT and CDR2 YYREEE (reference sequence). Germline trimming cut 4 bases from V and 0 bases from J; bases unmatched to any gene: 6. CDR3 in amino acids: CASSRNRGMNTEAFF. Here the CDR3 DNA reads TGTGCCAGCAGCCGCAACAGGGGTATGAACACTGAAGCTTTCTTT.

This chain connects TRBV5-4 to TRBJ1-2; 7 bases align to TRBD1. The V and J ends lost 0 bases and 4 bases, in that order; junction bases with no gene match: 12. Germline assignment: CDR1 SGHNT and CDR2 YYREEE (reference sequence). The length of the CDR3 is 17 residues. CDR3: CASSLGGRQGEGYGYTF. The DNA for the CDR3 is TGTGCCAGCAGCTTGGGGGGGCGACAGGGAGAGGGCTATGGCTACACCTTC.